This T cell receptor beta chain originates from a study of T cell responses to AZD1222 COVID-19 vaccine. Using immunoSEQ multiplex PCR, the repertoire was profiled, and TCRdb retains in-frame clones only, with some absent. Found here are more than 85,000 clones, about 91% of them singletons; the top ten hold approximately 40%. The trim removed 11 bases at V and 8 bases at J, leaving 8 bases unmatched. The CDR3 has 12 residues. CDR1 MNHEY and CDR2 SVGAGI come from the germline V gene. The chain has TRBV6-5 and TRBJ1-2; TRBD1 agrees at 10 bases. The TCR sequence derives from an adult who received the AZD1222 COVID-19 vaccine. The material sequenced was peripheral blood, taken 28 days after the second AZD1222 dose. CDR3 loop: CAGRDRGLGYTF. CDR3 DNA: TGTGCCGGACGTGACAGGGGGCTCGGCTACACCTTC.